These 23 T cell receptor beta chains came from one sample sequenced in a study of T cell repertoires in cytomegalovirus infection. TCRdb ran MiXCR on the reads and lists one entry per CDR3 protein. The sample records more than 200,000 distinct CDR3 sequences, roughly 9.1% being singletons. Sample: PBMCs. Source of these receptors: a human donor in good health (CMV status not recorded). Some clones in this sample may be carry-over from other donors' samples.

This clonotype was found a few times. A much larger clone lies a single base off, so this may be a read error. The chain links TRBV7-2 to TRBJ2-5; 7 nucleotides line up with TRBD1. The CDR3 is 13 amino acids. The germline gives CDR1 SGHTA, CDR2 FQGNSA. CDR3 loop: CVSSWGQKETQYF. The CDR3 DNA reads TGTGTCAGCAGCTGGGGACAGAAAGAGACCCAGTACTTC.

This clonotype was found many times. Here the CDR3 reads CASSLGSAGVADTQYF. The CDR3 region has the DNA TGTGCCAGCAGCTTAGGCAGCGCGGGGGTCGCAGATACGCAGTATTTT. V and J are TRBV7-9 and TRBJ2-3, with 7 bases fitting TRBD2. The CDR3 is 16 amino acids. Germline loops: CDR1 SEHNR, CDR2 FQNEAQ (reference sequence). V dropped 1 base and J dropped 4; count of bases not matched to a gene: 8.

This clonotype has ten or more counts. The genes are TRBV28 and TRBJ2-3; TRBD2 matches at 8 bases. Germline CDR1 and CDR2: MDHEN and SYDVKM. The V gene end was trimmed by 8 bases and the J gene end by 0 bases; junction bases not matched to a gene: 1. The CDR3 loop spans 13 amino acids. As DNA, the CDR3 is TGTGCCAGCGAGCGGGGGAGCACAGATACGCAGTATTTT. Protein product: CASERGSTDTQYF.

V is TRBV6-1 and J is TRBJ2-5; D gene unclear. Germline V gives CDR1 MNHNS, CDR2 SASEGT. The CDR3 totals 14 residues. Between the trimmed V and J ends, which lost 5 bases and 1 base, there was a span of 11 bases. The CDR3 bases are TGTGCCAGCAGTTACGGCCAGACCCAAGAGACCCAGTACTTC. Its translation: CASSYGQTQETQYF.

A few counts support this clonotype. The chain carries TRBV5-1 and TRBJ2-7; possible D gene TRBD1, 7 bases. The V end lost 0 bases, the J end lost 4 bases, and 14 bases lay between the germline ends. CDR1 is SGHRS and CDR2 is YFSETQ in the germline V gene. The CDR3 has 15 residues. CDR3 DNA sequence: TGCGCCAGCAGCTTGGCCGGGGGACAGTCGTACGAGCAGTACTTC. Protein sequence: CASSLAGGQSYEQYF.

This clonotype was detected ten times or more. This rearrangement joins TRBV5-5 to TRBJ2-7, with TRBD1 identical over 11 bases. The length of the CDR3 is 15 residues. Germline lookup yields CDR1 SGHKS and CDR2 YYEKEE (reference sequence). With V trimmed by 0 bases and J by 3 bases, 2 bases remained unmatched. CDR3 DNA: TGTGCCAGCAGCTTGGCGGGACAGGGGGTCTACGAGCAGTACTTC. Its protein product is CASSLAGQGVYEQYF.

The table lists this clonotype with many counts. J is TRBJ2-1 and V is TRBV4-3; D is possibly TRBD2 (5 bases). CDR1 LGHNA and CDR2 YSLEER come from the germline V gene. V was pared by 1 base and J by 0 bases, with 7 bases between. CDR3 size: 15 residues. In DNA form, the CDR3 reads TGCGCCAGCAGCCAAGGAGACTACTCCTACAATGAGCAGTTCTTC. This codes for CASSQGDYSYNEQFF.

The sample holds many counts of this clonotype. DNA for the CDR3: TGTGCCAGCATCACCGACGGTCGATGGAACACTGAAGCTTTCTTT. Translated: CASITDGRWNTEAFF. The V call is TRBV6-2 or TRBV6-3, the J call TRBJ1-1; D not resolved. The V end was cut by 7 bases, the J end by 1 base, with 16 bases between. Germline CDR1 is MNHEY and CDR2 is SVGEGT. This CDR3 is built from 15 residues.

This clonotype showed up just a few times. DNA of the CDR3: TGCGCCAGCAGCCGGAGCCTGGAGGAGACCCAGTACTTC. Amino acids: CASSRSLEETQYF. The gene calls are TRBV4-1 and TRBJ2-5, with D uncertain. The CDR3 covers 13 residues. CDR1 and CDR2 (germline): MGHRA, YSYEKL. Trimming took 4 bases from V and 5 from J, leaving 11 bases between them.

This clonotype was detected many times. This chain uses TRBV6-1 with TRBJ2-7, with 7 bases identical to TRBD2. The V and J ends lost 5 bases and 5 bases, in that order; junction bases with no gene match: 15. Germline assignment: CDR1 MNHNS and CDR2 SASEGT. CDR3 length: 16 amino acids. The CDR3 sequence: CASSPRGGRAGDEQYF. Written as DNA, the CDR3 is TGTGCCAGCAGTCCCAGAGGAGGGAGGGCCGGAGACGAGCAGTACTTC.

V gene TRBV20-1 combines with J gene TRBJ2-7, with a possible D match to TRBD1 (6 bases). The CDR3 contains 12 residues. The V end was cut by 3 bases, the J end by 3 bases, with 9 bases between. Germline CDR1 DFQATT, CDR2 SNEGSKA (reference sequence). The CDR3 spells CSASYRDYEQYF. The CDR3 coding sequence is TGCAGTGCTAGTTACAGGGACTACGAGCAGTACTTC.

This clonotype was counted ten times or more. The chain employs TRBV7-2 and TRBJ1-6; 8 nucleotides match TRBD1. The CDR3 length is 16 residues. V dropped 5 bases and J dropped 6; count of bases not matched to a gene: 9. CDR1 is SGHTA and CDR2 is FQGNSA in the germline V gene. The CDR3 DNA reads as TGTGCCAGCAGCCATCCACGGACAGGGAGTAATTCACCCCTCCACTTT. Its protein is CASSHPRTGSNSPLHF.

This clonotype has a count of ten or more. The rearrangement links TRBV7-2 to TRBJ1-1; D remains ambiguous. The V gene lost 1 base and the J gene lost 0 bases, with 0 bases spanning the gap. In germline, CDR1 is SGHTA, CDR2 FQGNSA. There are 12 residues in the CDR3. Written as DNA, the CDR3 is TGTGCCAGCAGCTTAGTGAACACTGAAGCTTTCTTT. Translated, it gives CASSLVNTEAFF.

This clonotype has a count of ten or more. This chain joins TRBV19 and TRBJ1-1; TRBD1 agrees at 11 bases. Germline V lookup: CDR1 LNHDA, CDR2 SQIVND (reference sequence). This CDR3 has 15 residues. Losses at the gene ends were 10 bases for V and 7 bases for J; bases not matched to a gene: 14. The CDR3 protein is CATPTWDRGFNEAFF. The CDR3 DNA sequence: TGTGCCACCCCAACGTGGGACAGGGGGTTCAATGAAGCTTTCTTT.

This clonotype came up many times. The J gene is TRBJ2-7, the V gene TRBV7-4; D may be TRBD1 or TRBD2 (6 bases each). V lost 4 bases and J lost 5, with 12 bases in between. This CDR3 spans 13 amino acids. Germline assignment: CDR1 SGHVT and CDR2 SQSDAQ. Written as DNA, the CDR3 is TGTGCCAGCAGCTCTGATGGGGGGCACGAGCAGTACTTC. Translation gives CASSSDGGHEQYF.

The genes are TRBV7-2 and TRBJ2-4; D not certain. CDR1 is SGHTA, CDR2 FQGNSA, per germline. The CDR3 totals 14 residues. V was pared by 6 bases and J by 5 bases, with 14 bases between. CDR3: CASRVAGGQNIQYF. In DNA form, the CDR3 reads TGTGCCAGCAGGGTGGCTGGCGGACAAAACATTCAGTACTTC.

This clonotype has a count of ten or more. The chain couples TRBV7-2 to TRBJ2-1; TRBD2 aligns across 8 bases. The CDR3 runs 15 residues. J was trimmed by 5 bases and V by 5 bases; bases with no gene match: 8. Germline-derived CDR1 and CDR2 are SGHTA and FQGNSA. CDR3 amino acids: CASSRYAGGNNEQFF. CDR3 nucleotide sequence: TGTGCCAGCAGCCGCTATGCGGGGGGAAACAATGAGCAGTTCTTC.

This clonotype was seen repeatedly, ten times or more. The chain uses TRBV7-8 and TRBJ2-2; TRBD2 matches at 14 bases. V shed 1 base, J shed 1 base, and the junction held 2 bases outside the gene matches. Germline CDR1 is SGHVS and CDR2 is FQNEAQ. This CDR3 is 18 amino acids long. CDR3 region: CASSLGGLAGGNTGELFF. Written as DNA, the CDR3 is TGTGCCAGCAGCTTAGGCGGACTAGCGGGAGGGAACACCGGGGAGCTGTTTTTT.

J is TRBJ1-6 and V is TRBV19, with D uncertain. CDR3 length equals 13 residues. Trimming took 6 bases from V and 7 from J, leaving 10 bases between them. From germline, CDR1 is LNHDA and CDR2 SQIVND (reference sequence). The CDR3 here is CASRGNGNSPLHF. Written as DNA, the CDR3 is TGTGCCAGTAGGGGTAACGGGAATTCACCCCTCCACTTT.

This clonotype has more than one count but fewer than ten. V usage is TRBV12-3 or TRBV12-4 and J usage is TRBJ1-1; possible D gene TRBD1, 5 bases. Trimming removed 3 bases at V and 0 bases at J, with 8 bases between. The CDR3 covers 14 residues. The CDR3 DNA sequence: TGTGCCAGCAGTTTTAAGGACATGAACACTGAAGCTTTCTTT. It specifies CASSFKDMNTEAFF.

This clonotype was counted at least ten times. The rearrangement uses TRBV6-1 and TRBJ2-1; a weak D match, TRBD1 (6 bases). The germline V gene has CDR1 MNHNS and CDR2 SASEGT. The V gene lost 4 bases and the J gene lost 9 bases, with 13 bases spanning the gap. The CDR3 is made up of 13 amino acids. The CDR3: CASSALEGGEQFF. In nucleotides, the CDR3 is TGTGCCAGCAGTGCCCTTGAAGGGGGTGAGCAGTTCTTC.

This clonotype was counted many times. The chain couples TRBV7-2 to TRBJ2-7; 11 bases agree with TRBD2. CDR1 is SGHTA and CDR2 is FQGNSA in the germline V gene. The V and J ends lost 1 base and 4 bases, in that order; junction bases with no gene match: 6. The CDR3 runs 16 residues. CDR3 in amino acids: CASSLGGLAGSYEQYF. As DNA, the CDR3 is TGTGCCAGCAGCTTAGGAGGACTAGCGGGCTCATACGAGCAGTACTTC.

This clonotype was recorded at least ten times. The CDR3 region has the DNA TGTGCCAGCAGCTTTCTTTACAGGGCCGCAGACTACAATGAGCAGTTCTTC. Translating gives CASSFLYRAADYNEQFF. V is TRBV7-2 and J is TRBJ2-1, with a possible D match to TRBD1 (6 bases). Germline V gene data show CDR1 as SGHTA and CDR2 as FQGNSA. V was cut by 3 bases and J by 3 bases, with 18 bases left in between. CDR3 size: 17 residues.